The rows below give T cell receptor beta chains drawn from one sample of a study of blood T cell repertoires in COVID-19. The assay was immunoSEQ multiplex PCR, and TCRdb's table has in-frame clones only and misses some. The profile shows 250,000 to 400,000 clones, 85% of them singletons. The specimen sequenced was PBMCs or T cells enriched from blood (not recorded which). The receptor set was obtained from a woman aged 25 to 39 who had been exposed to COVID-19. The CDR3 runs from the conserved cysteine through the conserved F or W. A D gene is named only where the DNA matches it firmly. Size is omitted from some rows. Given values are once, few, many or a class for expanded clones.

len,v_gene,j_gene,abundance,d_gene,CDR3nt,CDR3aa
14,TRBV12-5,TRBJ1-6,NA,NA,TGTGCTAGTGGCCTGGGGCAAATCTATTCACCCCTCCACTTT,CASGLGQIYSPLHF
14,TRBV5-6,TRBJ2-7,few,TRBD1,TGTGCCAGCAGCCCGGGCAGGGGGCTATACGAGCAGTACTTC,CASSPGRGLYEQYF
19,TRBV28,TRBJ1-5,once,NA,TGTGCCAGCAGCCTTAGCTGGAGGAGGACAGAAGATAGCAATCAGCCCCAGCATTTT,CASSLSWRRTEDSNQPQHF
14,TRBV12-5,TRBJ1-1,NA,TRBD1,TGTGCTAGTGGTTTGGAGACAGGGGGAACTGAAGCTTTCTTT,CASGLETGGTEAFF
14,TRBV2,TRBJ2-5,NA,TRBD1,TGTGCCAGCAGTGGACAGGGGGCGCGAGAGACCCAGTACTTC,CASSGQGARETQYF
15,TRBV27,TRBJ2-2,NA,NA,TGTGCCAGCAGTTTATCCGGGGCGAACACCGGGGAGCTGTTTTTT,CASSLSGANTGELFF
14,TRBV6-5,TRBJ1-2,NA,NA,TGTGCCAGTAGCGACGGTGGGCGAGGCTATGGCTACACCTTC,CASSDGGRGYGYTF
13,TRBV5-6,TRBJ2-1,NA,NA,TGTGCCAGCAGCTTAGGACAATACAATGAGCAGTTCTTC,CASSLGQYNEQFF
13,TRBV12-3/TRBV12-4,TRBJ1-3,NA,NA,TGTGCCAGCACGGTCTACTCTGGAAACACCATATATTTT,CASTVYSGNTIYF
16,TRBV4-1,TRBJ2-1,NA,TRBD1,TGCGCCAGCAGCCTCATATTGGCGGAGGGGACAGGTGAGCAGTTCTTC,CASSLILAEGTGEQFF
13,TRBV7-9,TRBJ2-1,few,NA,TGTGCCAGCAGCTTCTACGGGAGCGGTGAGCAGTTCTTC,CASSFYGSGEQFF
17,TRBV16,TRBJ1-1,NA,TRBD1,TGTGCCAGCAGCCTCGGACAGGGGTCGTCTATGAACACTGAAGCTTTCTTT,CASSLGQGSSMNTEAFF
20,TRBV4-1,TRBJ2-1,NA,TRBD2,TGCGCCAGCAGCCAAGATAGGCTAGCGGGAGGTCTCGCTCACTACAATGAGCAGTTCTTC,CASSQDRLAGGLAHYNEQFF
13,TRBV28,TRBJ2-7,NA,TRBD1,TGTGCCAGCAGCGCAGGGGGCGTCAACGAGCAGTACTTC,CASSAGGVNEQYF
14,TRBV19,TRBJ2-2,NA,NA,TGTGCCAGTAGTATAGTGGCTGTGGCCGGGGAGCTGTTTTTT,CASSIVAVAGELFF
12,TRBV11-2,TRBJ2-3,NA,NA,TGTGCCAGCAGCAGACTAACAGATACGCAGTATTTT,CASSRLTDTQYF